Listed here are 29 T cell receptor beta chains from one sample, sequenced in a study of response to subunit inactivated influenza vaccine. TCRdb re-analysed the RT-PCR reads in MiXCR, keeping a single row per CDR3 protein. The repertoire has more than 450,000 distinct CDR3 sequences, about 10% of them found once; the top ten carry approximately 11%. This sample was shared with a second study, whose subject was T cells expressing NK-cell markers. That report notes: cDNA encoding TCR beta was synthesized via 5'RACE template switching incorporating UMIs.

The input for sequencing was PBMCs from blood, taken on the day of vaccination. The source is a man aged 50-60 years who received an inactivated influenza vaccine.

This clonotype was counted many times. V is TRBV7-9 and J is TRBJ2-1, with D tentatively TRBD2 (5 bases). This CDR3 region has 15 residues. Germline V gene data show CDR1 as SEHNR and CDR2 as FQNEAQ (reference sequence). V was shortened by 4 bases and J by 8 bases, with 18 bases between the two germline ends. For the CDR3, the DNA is TGTGCCAGCAGCTCTAAGGCCCTCGAGGGCGATGAGCAGTTCTTC. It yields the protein CASSSKALEGDEQFF.

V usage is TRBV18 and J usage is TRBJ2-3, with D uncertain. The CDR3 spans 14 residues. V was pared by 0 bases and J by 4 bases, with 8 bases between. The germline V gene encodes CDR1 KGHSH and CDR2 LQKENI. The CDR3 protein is CASSPPSVADTQYF. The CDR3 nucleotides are TGTGCCAGCTCACCACCCTCAGTAGCAGATACGCAGTATTTT.

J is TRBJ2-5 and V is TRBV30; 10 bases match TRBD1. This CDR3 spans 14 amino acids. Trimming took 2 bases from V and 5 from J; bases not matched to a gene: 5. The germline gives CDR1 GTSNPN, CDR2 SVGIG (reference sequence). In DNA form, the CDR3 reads TGTGCCTGGAGTCGGGACAGGGGTTTTGAGACCCAGTACTTC. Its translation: CAWSRDRGFETQYF.

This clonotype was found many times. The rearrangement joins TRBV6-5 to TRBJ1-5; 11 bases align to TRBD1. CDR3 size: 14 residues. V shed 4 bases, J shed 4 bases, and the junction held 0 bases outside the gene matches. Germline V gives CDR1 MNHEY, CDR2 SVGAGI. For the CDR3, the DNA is TGTGCCAGCAGTTGGGACAGGGGGAATCAGCCCCAGCATTTT. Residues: CASSWDRGNQPQHF.

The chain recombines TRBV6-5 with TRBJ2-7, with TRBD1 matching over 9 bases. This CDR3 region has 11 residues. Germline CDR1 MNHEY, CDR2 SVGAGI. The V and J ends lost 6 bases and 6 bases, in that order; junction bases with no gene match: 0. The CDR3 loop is CASRTGGEQYF. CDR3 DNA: TGTGCCAGCAGGACAGGGGGCGAGCAGTACTTC.

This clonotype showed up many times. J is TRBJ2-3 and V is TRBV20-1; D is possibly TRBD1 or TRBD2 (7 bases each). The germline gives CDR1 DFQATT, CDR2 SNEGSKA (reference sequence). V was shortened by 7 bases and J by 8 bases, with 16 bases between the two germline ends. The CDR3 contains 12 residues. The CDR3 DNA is TGCAGTGGCAGGGGGGGGCAAGTTACGCAGTATTTT. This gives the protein CSGRGGQVTQYF.

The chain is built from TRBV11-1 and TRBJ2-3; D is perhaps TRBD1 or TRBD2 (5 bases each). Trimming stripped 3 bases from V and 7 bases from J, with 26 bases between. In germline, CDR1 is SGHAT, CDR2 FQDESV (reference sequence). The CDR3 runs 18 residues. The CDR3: CASSLIGQTGTGRHTQYF. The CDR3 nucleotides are TGTGCCAGCAGCTTGATAGGCCAAACCGGGACGGGTAGACATACGCAGTATTTT.

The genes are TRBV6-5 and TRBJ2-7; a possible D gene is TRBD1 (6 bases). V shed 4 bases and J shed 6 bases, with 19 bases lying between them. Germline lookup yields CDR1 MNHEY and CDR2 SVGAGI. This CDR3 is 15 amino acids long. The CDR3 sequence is CASSSSRGHPSEQYF. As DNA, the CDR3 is TGTGCCAGCAGTTCCAGTAGGGGACATCCCTCCGAGCAGTACTTC.

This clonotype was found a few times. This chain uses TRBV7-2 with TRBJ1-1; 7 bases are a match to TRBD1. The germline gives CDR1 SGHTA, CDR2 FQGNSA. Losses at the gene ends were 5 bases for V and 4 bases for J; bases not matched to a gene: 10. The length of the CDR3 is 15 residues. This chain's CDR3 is CASSPRTGQFTEAFF. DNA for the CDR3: TGTGCCAGCAGCCCGAGGACAGGCCAATTCACTGAAGCTTTCTTT.

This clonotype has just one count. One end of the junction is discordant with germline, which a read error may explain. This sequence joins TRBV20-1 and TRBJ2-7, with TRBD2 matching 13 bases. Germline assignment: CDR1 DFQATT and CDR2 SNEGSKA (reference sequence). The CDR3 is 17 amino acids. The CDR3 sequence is CCARDLTGTSGIYEQYF. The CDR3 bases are TGCTGTGCTAGAGATCTTACGGGGACTAGCGGGATTTACGAGCAGTACTTC.

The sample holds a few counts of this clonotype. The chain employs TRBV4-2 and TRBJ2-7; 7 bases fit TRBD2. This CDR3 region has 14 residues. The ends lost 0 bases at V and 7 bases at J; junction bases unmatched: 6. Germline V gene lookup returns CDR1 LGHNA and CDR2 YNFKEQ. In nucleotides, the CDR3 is TGTGCCAGCAGCCAAGAAGGGGAGGGAAAGGAGCAGTACTTC. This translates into CASSQEGEGKEQYF.

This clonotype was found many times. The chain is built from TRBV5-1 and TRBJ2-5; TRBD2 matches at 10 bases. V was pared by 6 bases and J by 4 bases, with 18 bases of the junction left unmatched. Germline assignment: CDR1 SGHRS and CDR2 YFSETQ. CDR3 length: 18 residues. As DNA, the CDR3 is TGCGCCAGCAACCGACAGGGGATCGTCCTAGCGGGAGTAGAGACCCAGTACTTC. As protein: CASNRQGIVLAGVETQYF.

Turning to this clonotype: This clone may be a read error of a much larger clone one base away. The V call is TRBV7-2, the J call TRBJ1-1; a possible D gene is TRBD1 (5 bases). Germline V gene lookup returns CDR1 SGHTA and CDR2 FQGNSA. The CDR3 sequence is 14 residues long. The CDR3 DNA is TGTGCCAGCAGCTCGCAGGGCACCAACACTGGAGCTTTCTTT. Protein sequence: CASSSQGTNTGAFF. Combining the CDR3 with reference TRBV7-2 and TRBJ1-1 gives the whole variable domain GAGVSQSPSNKVTEKGKDVELRCDPISGHTALYWYRQSLGQGLEFLIYFQGNSAPDKSGLPSDRFSAERTGGSVSTLTIQRTQQEDSAVYLCASSSQGTNTGAFFGQGTRLTVV.

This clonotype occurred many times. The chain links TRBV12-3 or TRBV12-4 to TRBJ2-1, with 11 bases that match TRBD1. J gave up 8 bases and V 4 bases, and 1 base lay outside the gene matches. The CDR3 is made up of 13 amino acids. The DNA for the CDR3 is TGTGCCAGCAGTTGGGGACAGGGGGATGAGCAGTTCTTC. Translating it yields CASSWGQGDEQFF.

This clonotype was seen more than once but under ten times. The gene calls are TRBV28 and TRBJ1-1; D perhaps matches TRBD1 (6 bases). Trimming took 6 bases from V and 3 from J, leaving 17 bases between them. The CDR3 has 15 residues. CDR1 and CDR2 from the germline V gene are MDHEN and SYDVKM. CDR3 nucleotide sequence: TGTGCCAGCAGGAGGGACAAGGTTTTGGACACTGAAGCTTTCTTT. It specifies CASRRDKVLDTEAFF.

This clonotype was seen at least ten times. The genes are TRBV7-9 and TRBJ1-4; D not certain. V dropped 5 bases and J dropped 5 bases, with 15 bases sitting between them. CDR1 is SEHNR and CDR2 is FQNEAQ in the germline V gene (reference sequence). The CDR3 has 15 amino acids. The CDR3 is CASSIGGKYNEKLFF. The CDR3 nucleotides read TGTGCCAGCAGCATAGGAGGGAAATACAATGAAAAACTGTTTTTT.

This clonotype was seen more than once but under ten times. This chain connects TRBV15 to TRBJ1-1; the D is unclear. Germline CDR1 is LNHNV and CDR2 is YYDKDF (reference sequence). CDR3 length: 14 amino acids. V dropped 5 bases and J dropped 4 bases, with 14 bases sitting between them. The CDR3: CATSPNRVGTEAFF. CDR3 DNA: TGTGCCACCAGCCCAAACCGGGTTGGCACTGAAGCTTTCTTT. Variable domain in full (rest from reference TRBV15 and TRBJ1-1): DAMVIQNPRYQVTQFGKPVTLSCSQTLNHNVMYWYQQKSSQAPKLLFHYYDKDFNNEADTPDNFQSRRPNTSFCFLDIRSPGLGDTAMYLCATSPNRVGTEAFFGQGTRLTVV.

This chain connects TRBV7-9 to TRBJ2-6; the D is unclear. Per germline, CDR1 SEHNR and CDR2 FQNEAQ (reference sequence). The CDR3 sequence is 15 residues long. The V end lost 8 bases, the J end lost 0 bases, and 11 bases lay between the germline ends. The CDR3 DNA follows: TGTGCCAGCTTAGATCCACGCTCTGGGGCCAACGTCCTGACTTTC. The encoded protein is CASLDPRSGANVLTF.

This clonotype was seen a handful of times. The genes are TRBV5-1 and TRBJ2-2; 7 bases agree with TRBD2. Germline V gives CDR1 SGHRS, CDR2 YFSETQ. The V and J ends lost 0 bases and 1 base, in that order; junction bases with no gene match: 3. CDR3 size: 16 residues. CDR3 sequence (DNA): TGCGCCAGCAGCTTGGCCCCTAGCGGGAACACCGGGGAGCTGTTTTTT. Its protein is CASSLAPSGNTGELFF.

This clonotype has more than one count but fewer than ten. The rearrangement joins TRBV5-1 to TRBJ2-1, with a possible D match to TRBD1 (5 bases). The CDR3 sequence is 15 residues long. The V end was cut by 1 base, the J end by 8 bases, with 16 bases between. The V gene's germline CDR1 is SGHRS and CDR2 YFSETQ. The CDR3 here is CASSLFGRDTDEQFF. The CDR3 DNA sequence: TGCGCCAGCAGCTTGTTTGGCAGGGATACGGATGAGCAGTTCTTC. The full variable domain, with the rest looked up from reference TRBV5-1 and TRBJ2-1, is KAGVTQTPRYLIKTRGQQVTLSCSPISGHRSVSWYQQTPGQGLQFLFEYFSETQRNKGNFPGRFSGRQFSNSRSEMNVSTLELGDSALYLCASSLFGRDTDEQFFGPGTRLTVL.

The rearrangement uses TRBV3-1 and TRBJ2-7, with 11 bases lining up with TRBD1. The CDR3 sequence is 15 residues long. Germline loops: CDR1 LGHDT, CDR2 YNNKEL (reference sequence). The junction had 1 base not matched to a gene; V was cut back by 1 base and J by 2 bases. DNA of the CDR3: TGTGCCAGCAGCCAAGGGGACAGGGGGGCCTACGAGCAGTACTTC. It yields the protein CASSQGDRGAYEQYF.

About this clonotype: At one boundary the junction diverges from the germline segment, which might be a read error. The CDR3 DNA reads TGCAGTGCCACCGTGGCGGGAGCTACCTACAATGAGCGGTTCTTC. Translated: CSATVAGATYNERFF. The gene calls are TRBV20-1 and TRBJ2-1, with TRBD2 matching over 7 bases. Germline V lookup: CDR1 DFQATT, CDR2 SNEGSKA (reference sequence). The CDR3 sequence is 15 residues long.

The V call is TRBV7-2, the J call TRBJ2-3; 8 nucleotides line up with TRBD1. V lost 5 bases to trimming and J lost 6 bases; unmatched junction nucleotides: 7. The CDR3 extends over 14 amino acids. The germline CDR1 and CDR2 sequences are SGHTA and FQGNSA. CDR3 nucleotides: TGTGCCAGCAGCAAGCAGGGGGCGCGGGATACGCAGTATTTT. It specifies CASSKQGARDTQYF.

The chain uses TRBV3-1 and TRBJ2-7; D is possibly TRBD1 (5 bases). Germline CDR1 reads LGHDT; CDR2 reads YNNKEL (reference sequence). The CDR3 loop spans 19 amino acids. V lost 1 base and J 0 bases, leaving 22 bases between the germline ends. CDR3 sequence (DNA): TGTGCCAGCAGCCAAGGTCCGGAGTGGGGCAGGCGGAGCTCCTACGAGCAGTACTTC. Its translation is CASSQGPEWGRRSSYEQYF.

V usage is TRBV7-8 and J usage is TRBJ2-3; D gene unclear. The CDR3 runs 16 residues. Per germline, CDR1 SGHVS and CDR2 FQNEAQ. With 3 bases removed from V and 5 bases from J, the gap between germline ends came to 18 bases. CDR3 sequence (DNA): TGTGCCAGCAGCTTGAAGTGGGCCCAACGCGGAGATACGCAGTATTTT. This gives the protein CASSLKWAQRGDTQYF.

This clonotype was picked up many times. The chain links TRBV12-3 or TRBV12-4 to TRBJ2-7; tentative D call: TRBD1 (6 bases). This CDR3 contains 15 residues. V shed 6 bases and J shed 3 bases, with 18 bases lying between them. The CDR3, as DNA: TGTGCCAGCAGCCCAGGGACACTGGACCACTACGAGCAGTACTTC. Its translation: CASSPGTLDHYEQYF.

The CDR3, as DNA: TGTGCCATCCCCGGGACACCGAACACCGGGGAGCTGTTTTTT. It translates to CAIPGTPNTGELFF. The chain recombines TRBV28 with TRBJ2-2, with D perhaps matching TRBD1 (6 bases). V dropped 10 bases and J dropped 0 bases, with 12 bases sitting between them. Germline-derived CDR1 and CDR2 are MDHEN and SYDVKM. The CDR3 covers 14 residues.

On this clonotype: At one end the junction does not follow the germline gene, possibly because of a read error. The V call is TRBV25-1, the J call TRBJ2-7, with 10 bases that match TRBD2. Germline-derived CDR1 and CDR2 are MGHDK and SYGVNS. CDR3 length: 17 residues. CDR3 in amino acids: CANSETLWLAGEEEQYF. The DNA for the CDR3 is TGTGCCAACAGTGAAACCCTCTGGCTAGCGGGGGAGGAAGAGCAGTACTTC.

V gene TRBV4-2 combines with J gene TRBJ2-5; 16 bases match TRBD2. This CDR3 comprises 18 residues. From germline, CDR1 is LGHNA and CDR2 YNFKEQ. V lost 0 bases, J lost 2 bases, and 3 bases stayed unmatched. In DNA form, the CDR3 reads TGTGCCAGCAGCCAAGATAGGGGACTAGCGGGGGGGCAAGAGACCCAGTACTTC. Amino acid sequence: CASSQDRGLAGGQETQYF.